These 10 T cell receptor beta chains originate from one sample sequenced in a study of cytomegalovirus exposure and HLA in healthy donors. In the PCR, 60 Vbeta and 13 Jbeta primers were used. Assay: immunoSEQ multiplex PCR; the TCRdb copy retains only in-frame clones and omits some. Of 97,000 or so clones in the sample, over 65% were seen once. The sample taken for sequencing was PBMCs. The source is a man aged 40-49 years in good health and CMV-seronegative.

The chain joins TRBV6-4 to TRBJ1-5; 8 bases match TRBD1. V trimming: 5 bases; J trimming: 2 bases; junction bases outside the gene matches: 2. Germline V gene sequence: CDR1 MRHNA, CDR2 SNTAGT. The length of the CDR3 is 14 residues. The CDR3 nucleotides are TGTGCCAGCAGTAAGGACAGGGGCAATCAGCCCCAGCATTTT. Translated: CASSKDRGNQPQHF.

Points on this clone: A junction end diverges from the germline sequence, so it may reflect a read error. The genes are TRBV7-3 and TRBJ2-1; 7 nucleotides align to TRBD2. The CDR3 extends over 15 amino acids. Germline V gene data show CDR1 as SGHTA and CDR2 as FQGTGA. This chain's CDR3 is CSSSSTGGTGGEQFF. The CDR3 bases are TGTTCCAGCAGCAGTACGGGGGGAACCGGGGGAGAGCAGTTCTTC.

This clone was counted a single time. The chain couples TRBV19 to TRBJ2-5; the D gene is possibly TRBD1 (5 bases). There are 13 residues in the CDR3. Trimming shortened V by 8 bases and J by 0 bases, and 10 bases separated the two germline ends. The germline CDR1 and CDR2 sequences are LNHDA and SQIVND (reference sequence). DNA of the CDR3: TGTGCCAGTGGAAGACAGTACCAAGAGACCCAGTACTTC. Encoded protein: CASGRQYQETQYF.

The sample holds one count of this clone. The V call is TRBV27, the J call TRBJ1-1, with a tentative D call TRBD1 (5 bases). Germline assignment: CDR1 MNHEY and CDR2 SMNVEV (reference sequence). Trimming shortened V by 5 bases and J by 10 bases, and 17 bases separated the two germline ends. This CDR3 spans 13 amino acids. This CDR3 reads CASSQRTGLGAFF. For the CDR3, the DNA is TGTGCCAGCAGTCAACGGACGGGACTGGGAGCTTTCTTT.

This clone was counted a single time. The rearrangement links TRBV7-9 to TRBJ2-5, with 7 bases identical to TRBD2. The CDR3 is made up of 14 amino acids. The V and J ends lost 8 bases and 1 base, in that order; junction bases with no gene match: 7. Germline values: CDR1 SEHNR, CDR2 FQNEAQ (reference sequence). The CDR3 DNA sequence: TGTGCCAGCCATCTCGGCGGGGGCCAAGAGACCCAGTACTTC. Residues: CASHLGGGQETQYF.

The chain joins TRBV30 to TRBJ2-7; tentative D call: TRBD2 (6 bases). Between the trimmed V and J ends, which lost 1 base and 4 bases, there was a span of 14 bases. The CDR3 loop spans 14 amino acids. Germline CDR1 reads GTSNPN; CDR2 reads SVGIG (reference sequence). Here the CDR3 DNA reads TGTGCCTGGAGTGGTCGGGAGTGGGGGTACGAGCAGTACTTC. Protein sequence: CAWSGREWGYEQYF.

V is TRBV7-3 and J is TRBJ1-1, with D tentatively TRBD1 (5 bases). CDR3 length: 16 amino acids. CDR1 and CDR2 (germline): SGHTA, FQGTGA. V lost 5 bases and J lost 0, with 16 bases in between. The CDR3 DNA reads TGTGCCAGCAGCCCTAGGGGTGGTGGCGTGAACACTGAAGCTTTCTTT. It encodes CASSPRGGGVNTEAFF.

The CDR3 protein is CASSDGRVWQPQHF. Written as DNA, the CDR3 is TGTGCCAGCAGTGACGGGAGGGTCTGGCAGCCCCAGCATTTT. This sequence joins TRBV6-4 and TRBJ1-5; the D is unclear. Trimming pared 2 bases from V and 7 bases from J, leaving 12 bases between. CDR1 MRHNA and CDR2 SNTAGT come from the germline V gene. The CDR3 spans 14 residues.

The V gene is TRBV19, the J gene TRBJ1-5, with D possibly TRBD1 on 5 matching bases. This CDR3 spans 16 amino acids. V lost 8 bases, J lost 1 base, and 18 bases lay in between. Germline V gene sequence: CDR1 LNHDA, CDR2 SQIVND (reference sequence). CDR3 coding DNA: TGTGCCAGTGTCGGGGGTTCGACATTAAGCAATCAGCCCCAGCATTTT. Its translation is CASVGGSTLSNQPQHF.

The CDR3 DNA is TGTGCCAGCAGTTCGACAGGGAGCTACGAGCAGTACTTC. Amino acid sequence: CASSSTGSYEQYF. The rearrangement links TRBV27 to TRBJ2-7; 7 positions match TRBD1. V lost 4 bases to trimming and J lost 3 bases; unmatched junction nucleotides: 3. The CDR3 has 13 amino acids. CDR1 and CDR2 from the germline V gene are MNHEY and SMNVEV (reference sequence).